This TCR beta chain was captured in a study of liver allograft versus peripheral blood T cells. Study background: In transplanted livers, T cell receptor repertoires were compared with those found in the recipients' peripheral blood. General study points: The authors reported that T cell receptor repertoires inside liver allografts differed from those in peripheral blood.

TCRdb re-derived calls from the reads in MiXCR, one entry per CDR3 protein. This sample has thousands of distinct CDR3 sequences, with 15% to 20% found just once. The CDR3 runs to 14 residues. In germline, CDR1 is MNHEY, CDR2 SVGAGI. The junction had 10 bases not matched to a gene; V was cut back by 4 bases and J by 8 bases. At least ten counts were recorded for this clonotype. Its antigen remains unknown. This chain joins TRBV6-5 and TRBJ1-2; 7 positions agree with TRBD1. This receptor was taken from a human patient who had a liver transplant. Among the T cells, some may be from the graft donor. For the CDR3, the DNA is TGTGCCAGCAGTTCACTTCAGGGGGTTCGAGGCTACACCTTC. This sequence encodes CASSSLQGVRGYTF.